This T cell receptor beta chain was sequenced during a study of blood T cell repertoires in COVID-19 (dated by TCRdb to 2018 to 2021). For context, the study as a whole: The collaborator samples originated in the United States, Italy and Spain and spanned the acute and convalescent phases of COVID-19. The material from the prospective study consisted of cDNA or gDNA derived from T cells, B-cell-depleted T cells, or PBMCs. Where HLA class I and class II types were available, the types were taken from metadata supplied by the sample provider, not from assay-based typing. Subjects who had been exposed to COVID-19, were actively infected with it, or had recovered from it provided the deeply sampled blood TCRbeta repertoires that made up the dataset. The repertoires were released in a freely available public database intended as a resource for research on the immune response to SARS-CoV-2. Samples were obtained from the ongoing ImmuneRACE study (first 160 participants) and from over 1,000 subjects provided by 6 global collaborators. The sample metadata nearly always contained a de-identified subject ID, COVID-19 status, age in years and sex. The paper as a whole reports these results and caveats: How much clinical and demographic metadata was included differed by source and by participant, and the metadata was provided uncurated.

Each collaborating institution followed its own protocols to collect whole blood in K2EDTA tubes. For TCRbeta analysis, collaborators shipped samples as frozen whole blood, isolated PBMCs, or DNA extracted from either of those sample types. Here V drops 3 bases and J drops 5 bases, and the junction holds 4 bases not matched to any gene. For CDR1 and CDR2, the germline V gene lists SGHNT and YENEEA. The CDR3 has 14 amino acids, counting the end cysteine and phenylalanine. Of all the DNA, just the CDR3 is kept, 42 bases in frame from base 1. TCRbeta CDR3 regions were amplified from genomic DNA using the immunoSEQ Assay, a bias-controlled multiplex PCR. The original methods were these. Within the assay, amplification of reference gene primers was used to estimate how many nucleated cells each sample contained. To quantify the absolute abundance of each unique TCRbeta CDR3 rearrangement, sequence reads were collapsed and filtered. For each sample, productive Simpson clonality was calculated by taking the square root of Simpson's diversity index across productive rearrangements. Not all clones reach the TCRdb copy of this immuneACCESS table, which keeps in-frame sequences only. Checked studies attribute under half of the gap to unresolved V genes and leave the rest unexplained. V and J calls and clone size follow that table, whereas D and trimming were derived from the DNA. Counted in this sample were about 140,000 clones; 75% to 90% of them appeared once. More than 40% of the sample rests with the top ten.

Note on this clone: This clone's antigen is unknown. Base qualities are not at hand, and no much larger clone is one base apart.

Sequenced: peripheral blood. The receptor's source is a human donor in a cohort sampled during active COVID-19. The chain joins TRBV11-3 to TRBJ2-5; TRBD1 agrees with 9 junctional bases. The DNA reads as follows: TGTGCCAGCAGCTTGACAGGGGGTCAGGAGACCCAGTACTTC. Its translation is CASSLTGGQETQYF.